This TCR beta chain came from a study of post-analysis software for immune sequencing data. Study-wide results and caveats: The study found significantly lower normalized Chao1 diversity in multiple sclerosis patients than in controls. Relative to controls, patients had roughly five TRBV segments at higher frequency, with TRBV5-6, TRBV5-1 and TRBV20-1 among these.

V lost 2 bases to trimming and J lost 0 bases, with 10 bases between them. The length of the CDR3 is 15 residues. Looked up from germline, CDR1 is MNHEY and CDR2 is SVGAGI. cDNA libraries of TCR beta carried unique molecular identifiers. MiXCR, run by TCRdb on the PCR reads, gives a single entry per CDR3 protein. The sample yields 600,000 to 700,000 distinct CDR3 sequences, roughly three fifths seen once. A remark on this clonotype: Its antigen is not identified.

V and J are TRBV6-5 and TRBJ1-1; D not certain. The sequence derives from a girl aged 2-10 years with multiple sclerosis. The sequenced sample consisted of blood. In DNA form, the CDR3 reads TGTGCCAGCAGTTACGTTGGAGGTGTGAACACTGAAGCTTTCTTT. Residues: CASSYVGGVNTEAFF.